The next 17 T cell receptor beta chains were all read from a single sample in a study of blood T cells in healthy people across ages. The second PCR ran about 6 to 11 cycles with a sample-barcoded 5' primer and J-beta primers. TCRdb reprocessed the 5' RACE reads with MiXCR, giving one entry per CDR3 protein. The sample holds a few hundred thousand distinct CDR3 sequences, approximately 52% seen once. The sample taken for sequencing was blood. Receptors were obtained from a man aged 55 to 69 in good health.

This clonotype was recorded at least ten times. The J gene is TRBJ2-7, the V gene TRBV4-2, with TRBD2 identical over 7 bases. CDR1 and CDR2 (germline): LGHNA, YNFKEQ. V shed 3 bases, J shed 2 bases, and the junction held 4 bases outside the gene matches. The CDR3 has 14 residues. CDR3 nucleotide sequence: TGTGCCAGCAGCCAGGGGACTACAACCTACGAGCAGTACTTC. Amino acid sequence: CASSQGTTTYEQYF.

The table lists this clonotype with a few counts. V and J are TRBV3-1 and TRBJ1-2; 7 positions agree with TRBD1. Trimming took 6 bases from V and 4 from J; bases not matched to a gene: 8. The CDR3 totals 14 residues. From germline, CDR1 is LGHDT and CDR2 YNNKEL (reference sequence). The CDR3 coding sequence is TGTGCCAGCAGTACTGGGACAGAAGGCTATGGCTACACCTTC. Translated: CASSTGTEGYGYTF.

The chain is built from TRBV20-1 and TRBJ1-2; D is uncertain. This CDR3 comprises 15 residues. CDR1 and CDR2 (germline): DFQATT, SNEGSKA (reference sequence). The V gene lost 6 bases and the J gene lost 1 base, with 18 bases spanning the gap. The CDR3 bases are TGCAGTGCATGGACCCGGGCGAGAGTTAACTATGGCTACACCTTC. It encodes CSAWTRARVNYGYTF.

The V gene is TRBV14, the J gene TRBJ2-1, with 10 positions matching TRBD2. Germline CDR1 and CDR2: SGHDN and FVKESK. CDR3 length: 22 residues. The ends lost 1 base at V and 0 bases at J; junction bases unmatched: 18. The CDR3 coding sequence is TGTGCCAGCAGCCAAGTTCGCGGTGGAGTAGCGGGAGGTCAGAGCTCCTACAATGAGCAGTTCTTC. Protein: CASSQVRGGVAGGQSSYNEQFF.

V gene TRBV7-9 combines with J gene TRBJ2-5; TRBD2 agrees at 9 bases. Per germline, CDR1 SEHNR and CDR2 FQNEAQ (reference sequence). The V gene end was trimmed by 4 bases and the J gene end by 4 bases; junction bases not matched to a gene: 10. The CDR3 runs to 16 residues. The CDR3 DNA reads TGTGCCAGCAGCTCAGGACTAGCGCCTAGTAGAGAGACCCAGTACTTC. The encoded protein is CASSSGLAPSRETQYF.

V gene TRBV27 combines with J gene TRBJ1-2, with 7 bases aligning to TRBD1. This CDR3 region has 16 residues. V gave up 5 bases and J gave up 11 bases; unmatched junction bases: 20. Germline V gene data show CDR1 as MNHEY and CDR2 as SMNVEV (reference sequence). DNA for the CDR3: TGTGCCAGCAGTCGACCGACAGGGACGGGAGAGTATGTTTACACCTTC. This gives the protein CASSRPTGTGEYVYTF.

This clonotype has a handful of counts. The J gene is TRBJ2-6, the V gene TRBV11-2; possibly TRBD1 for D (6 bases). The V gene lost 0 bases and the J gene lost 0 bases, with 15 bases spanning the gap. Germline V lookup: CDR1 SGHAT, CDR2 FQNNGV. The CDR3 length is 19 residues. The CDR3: CASSLDRTVSTSGANVLTF. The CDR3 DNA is TGTGCCAGCAGCTTAGATCGGACAGTCAGTACCTCTGGGGCCAACGTCCTGACTTTC.

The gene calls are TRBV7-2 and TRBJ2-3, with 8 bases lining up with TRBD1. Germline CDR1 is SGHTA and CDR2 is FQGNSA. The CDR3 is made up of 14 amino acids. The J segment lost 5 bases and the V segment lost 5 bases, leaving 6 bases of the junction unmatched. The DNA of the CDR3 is TGTGCCAGCAGCGGGACAGGATTAAGAGATACGCAGTATTTT. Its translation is CASSGTGLRDTQYF. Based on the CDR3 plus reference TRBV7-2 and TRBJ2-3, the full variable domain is GAGVSQSPSNKVTEKGKDVELRCDPISGHTALYWYRQSLGQGLEFLIYFQGNSAPDKSGLPSDRFSAERTGGSVSTLTIQRTQQEDSAVYLCASSGTGLRDTQYFGPGTRLTVL.

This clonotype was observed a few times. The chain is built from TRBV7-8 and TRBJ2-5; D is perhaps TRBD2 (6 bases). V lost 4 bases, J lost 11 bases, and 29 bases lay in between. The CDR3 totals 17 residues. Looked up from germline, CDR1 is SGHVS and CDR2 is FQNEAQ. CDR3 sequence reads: CASSSRRGSGPKGEQYF. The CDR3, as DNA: TGTGCCAGCAGCTCCCGCCGGGGGAGCGGTCCTAAAGGGGAGCAGTACTTC. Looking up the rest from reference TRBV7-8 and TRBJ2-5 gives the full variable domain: GAGVSQSPRYKVAKRGQDVALRCDPISGHVSLFWYQQALGQGPEFLTYFQNEAQLDKSGLPSDRFFAERPEGSVSTLKIQRTQQEDSAVYLCASSSRRGSGPKGEQYFGPGTRLLVL.

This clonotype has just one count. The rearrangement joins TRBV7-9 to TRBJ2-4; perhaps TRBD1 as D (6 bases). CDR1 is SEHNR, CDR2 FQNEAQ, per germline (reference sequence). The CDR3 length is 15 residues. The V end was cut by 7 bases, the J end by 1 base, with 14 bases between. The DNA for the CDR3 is TGTGCCAGCACCTCCGGCCAGGGGGCCAAAAACATTCAGTACTTC. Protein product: CASTSGQGAKNIQYF.

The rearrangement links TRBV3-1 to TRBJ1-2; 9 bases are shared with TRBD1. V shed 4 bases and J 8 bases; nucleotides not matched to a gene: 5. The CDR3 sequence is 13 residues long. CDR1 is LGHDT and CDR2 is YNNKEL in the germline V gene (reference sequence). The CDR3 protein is CASSRRDRAGYTF. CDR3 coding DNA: TGTGCCAGCAGCCGACGGGACAGGGCAGGCTACACCTTC.

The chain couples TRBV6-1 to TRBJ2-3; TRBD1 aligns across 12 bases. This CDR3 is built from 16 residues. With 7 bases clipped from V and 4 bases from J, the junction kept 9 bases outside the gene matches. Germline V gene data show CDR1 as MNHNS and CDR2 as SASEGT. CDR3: CASNERGQGASDTQYF. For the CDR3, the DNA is TGTGCCAGCAACGAAAGGGGACAGGGGGCCTCAGATACGCAGTATTTT.

Written as DNA, the CDR3 is TGCAGTGCTAGAGATGACAGGGGGCTCATCTATGGCTACACCTTC. Protein product: CSARDDRGLIYGYTF. The chain couples TRBV20-1 to TRBJ1-2, with 10 bases lining up with TRBD1. The CDR3 runs to 15 residues. V shed 0 bases, J shed 4 bases, and the junction held 5 bases outside the gene matches. Germline V gives CDR1 DFQATT, CDR2 SNEGSKA (reference sequence).

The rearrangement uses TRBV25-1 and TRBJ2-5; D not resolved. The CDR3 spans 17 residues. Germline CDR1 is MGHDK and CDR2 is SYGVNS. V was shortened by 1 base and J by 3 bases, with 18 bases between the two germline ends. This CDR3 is CASSELDAWGFEETQYF. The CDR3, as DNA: TGTGCCAGCAGTGAATTGGACGCCTGGGGTTTTGAAGAGACCCAGTACTTC. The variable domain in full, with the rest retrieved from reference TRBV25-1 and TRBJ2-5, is EADIYQTPRYLVIGTGKKITLECSQTMGHDKMYWYQQDPGMELHLIHYSYGVNSTEKGDLSSESTVSRIRTEHFPLTLESARPSHTSQYLCASSELDAWGFEETQYFGPGTRLLVL.

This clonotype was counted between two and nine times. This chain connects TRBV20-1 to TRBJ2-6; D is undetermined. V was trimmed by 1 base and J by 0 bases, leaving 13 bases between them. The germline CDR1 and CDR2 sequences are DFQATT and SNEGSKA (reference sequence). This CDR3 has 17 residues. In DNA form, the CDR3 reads TGCAGTGCTAGAGGTGGCGCCGGCATCTCTGGGGCCAACGTCCTGACTTTC. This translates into CSARGGAGISGANVLTF.

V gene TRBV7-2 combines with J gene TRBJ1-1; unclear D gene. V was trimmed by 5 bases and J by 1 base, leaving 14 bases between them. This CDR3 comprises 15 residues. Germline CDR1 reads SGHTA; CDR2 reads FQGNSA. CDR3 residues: CASSPRARANTEAFF. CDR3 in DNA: TGTGCCAGCAGCCCCCGGGCCCGAGCGAACACTGAAGCTTTCTTT.

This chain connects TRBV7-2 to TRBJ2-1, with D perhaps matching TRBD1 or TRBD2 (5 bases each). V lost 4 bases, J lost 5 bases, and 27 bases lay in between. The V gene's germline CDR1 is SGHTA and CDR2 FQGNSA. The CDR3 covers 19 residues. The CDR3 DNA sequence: TGTGCCAGCAGCTCCAGAAGCCGCAGGGTGGGGCGGGCCGACAATGAGCAGTTCTTC. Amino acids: CASSSRSRRVGRADNEQFF. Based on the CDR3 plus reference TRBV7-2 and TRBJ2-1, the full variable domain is GAGVSQSPSNKVTEKGKDVELRCDPISGHTALYWYRQSLGQGLEFLIYFQGNSAPDKSGLPSDRFSAERTGGSVSTLTIQRTQQEDSAVYLCASSSRSRRVGRADNEQFFGPGTRLTVL.